This TCR beta chain derives from a study of identical twins. Healthy Caucasians, and only they, were the donors. TCRdb analysed the 5' RACE reads with MiXCR anew, one entry per CDR3 protein. The repertoire includes roughly 630,000 distinct CDR3 sequences, roughly 6.6% of them detected once, and less than 2% sits in the top ten. The CDR3 covers 13 residues. The germline gives CDR1 MNHEY, CDR2 SMNVEV (reference sequence). Only one count was recorded for this clonotype. A much larger clone differs by one base, so this may be a read error. These data were likewise used in another study, on yellow fever vaccine responses in identical twins. As that study records: Twins reportedly showed a vaccine T cell response that seemed partly convergent and partly personalized.

The TCR was taken from a woman younger than 35 in good health. The source material was PBMCs. The chain employs TRBV27 and TRBJ2-1, with D perhaps given as TRBD1 or TRBD2 (5 bases each). The CDR3 nucleotides read TGTGCCAGCAATTTACCGGGGCGGAATGAGCAGTTCTTC. It specifies CASNLPGRNEQFF.